The T cell receptor (beta chain) described here comes from a study of PD-1 blockade in mismatch repair-deficient tumors. The CDR3 contains 12 residues. Germline assignment: CDR1 MDHEN and CDR2 SYDVKM. J was trimmed by 12 bases and V by 2 bases; bases with no gene match: 7. Sequencing used immunoSEQ multiplex PCR; TCRdb keeps in-frame clones, though not all of them. The sample holds tens of thousands of clones, about 82% seen once. The sequence derives from an adult with mismatch repair-deficient cancer. The V gene is TRBV28, the J gene TRBJ2-7; 7 nucleotides align to TRBD1. Sequenced material: peripheral blood, taken 44 weeks after starting pembrolizumab. The CDR3 DNA reads TGTGCCAGCAGTTTAGGCGAGGGGGCGGGGTACTTC. As protein: CASSLGEGAGYF.